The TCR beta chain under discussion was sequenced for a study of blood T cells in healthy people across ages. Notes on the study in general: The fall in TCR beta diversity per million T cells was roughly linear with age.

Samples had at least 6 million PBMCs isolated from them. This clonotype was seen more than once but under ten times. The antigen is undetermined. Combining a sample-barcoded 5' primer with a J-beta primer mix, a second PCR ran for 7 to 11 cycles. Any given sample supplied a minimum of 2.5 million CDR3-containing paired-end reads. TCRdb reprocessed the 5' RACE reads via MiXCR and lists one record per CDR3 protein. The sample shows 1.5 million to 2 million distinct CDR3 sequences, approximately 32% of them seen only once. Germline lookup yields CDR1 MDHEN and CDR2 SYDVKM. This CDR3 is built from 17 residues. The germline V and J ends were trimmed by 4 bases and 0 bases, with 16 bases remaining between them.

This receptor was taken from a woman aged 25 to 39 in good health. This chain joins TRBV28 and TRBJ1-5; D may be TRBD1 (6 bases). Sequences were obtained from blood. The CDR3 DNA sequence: TGTGCCAGCAGTTCGATCGGACAGACGCCTAGCAATCAGCCCCAGCATTTT. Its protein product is CASSSIGQTPSNQPQHF.